This T cell receptor beta chain is drawn from a study of blood T cell repertoires in COVID-19. Turning to the study itself: The analysed material was cDNA or gDNA that came from T cells, B-cell-depleted T cells, or PBMCs.

Profiled with immunoSEQ multiplex PCR; TCRdb holds only in-frame clones, not every one. This table holds a few hundred thousand clones, nearly 90% found once. This CDR3 region has 13 residues. V gave up 2 bases and J gave up 6 bases; unmatched junction bases: 0. Germline lookup yields CDR1 SEHNR and CDR2 FQNEAQ (reference sequence). This clone has a single count. This receptor was obtained from a woman in her 30s who had recovered from COVID-19. The V gene is TRBV7-9, the J gene TRBJ1-5; 8 nucleotides match TRBD1. Sequenced material: PBMCs or T cells enriched from blood (not recorded which). Here the CDR3 DNA reads TGTGCCAGCAGCTTACAGGGGGCTCAGCCCCAGCATTTT. Protein product: CASSLQGAQPQHF.